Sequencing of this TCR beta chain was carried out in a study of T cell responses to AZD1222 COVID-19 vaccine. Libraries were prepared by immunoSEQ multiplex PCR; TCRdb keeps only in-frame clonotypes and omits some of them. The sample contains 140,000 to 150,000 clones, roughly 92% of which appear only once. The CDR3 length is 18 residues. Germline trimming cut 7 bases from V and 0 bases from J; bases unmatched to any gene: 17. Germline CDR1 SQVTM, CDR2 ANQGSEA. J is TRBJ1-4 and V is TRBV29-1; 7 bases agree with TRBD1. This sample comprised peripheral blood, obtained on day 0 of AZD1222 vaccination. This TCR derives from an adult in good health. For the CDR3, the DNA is TGCAGCGACGGGACAGCGGAGCTATCTAGTCCAACTAATGAAAAACTGTTTTTT. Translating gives CSDGTAELSSPTNEKLFF.